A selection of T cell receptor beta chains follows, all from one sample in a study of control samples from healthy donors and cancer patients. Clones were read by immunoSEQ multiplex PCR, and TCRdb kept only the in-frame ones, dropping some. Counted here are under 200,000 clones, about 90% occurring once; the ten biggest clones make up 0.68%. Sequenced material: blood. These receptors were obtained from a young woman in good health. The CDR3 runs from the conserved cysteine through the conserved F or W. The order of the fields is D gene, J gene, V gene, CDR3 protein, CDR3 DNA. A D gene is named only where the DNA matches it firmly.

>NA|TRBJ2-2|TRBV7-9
CASRTTRTGELFF
TGTGCCAGCAGAACTACACGGACCGGGGAGCTGTTTTTT
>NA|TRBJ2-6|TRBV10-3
CAISTTGTGANVLTF
TGTGCCATCAGTACGACAGGAACTGGGGCCAACGTCCTGACTTTC
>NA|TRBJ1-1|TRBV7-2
CASSSNQGTEAFF
TGTGCCAGCAGCTCAAATCAGGGCACTGAAGCTTTCTTT
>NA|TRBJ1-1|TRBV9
CASSVDGSNTEAFF
TGTGCCAGCAGCGTAGATGGCTCGAACACTGAAGCTTTCTTT
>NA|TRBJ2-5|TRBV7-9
CATNRVRYQETQYF
TGTGCCACCAACAGGGTTCGGTACCAAGAGACCCAGTACTTC
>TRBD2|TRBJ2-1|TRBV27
CASSPLTSGSGHEQFF
TGTGCCAGCAGTCCATTGACTAGCGGGAGTGGCCATGAGCAGTTCTTC
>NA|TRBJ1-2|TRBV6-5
CASSYSSEQGYGYTF
TGTGCCAGCAGTTACTCCTCAGAGCAAGGCTATGGCTACACCTTC
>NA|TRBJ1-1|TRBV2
CASSENWFTEAFF
TGTGCCAGCAGTGAAAATTGGTTCACTGAAGCTTTCTTT
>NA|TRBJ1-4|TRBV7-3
CASSSSGSANEKLFF
TGTGCCAGCAGTTCATCGGGGTCTGCTAATGAAAAACTGTTTTTT
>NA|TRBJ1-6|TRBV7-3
CASSVGGSYNSPLHF
TGTGCCAGCAGCGTTGGGGGCTCCTATAATTCACCCCTCCACTTT
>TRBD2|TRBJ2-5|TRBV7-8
CASSLMVTSGSGGQETQYF
TGTGCCAGCAGCTTAATGGTGACTAGCGGGAGTGGGGGCCAAGAGACCCAGTACTTC
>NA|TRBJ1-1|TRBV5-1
CASSLTGPDTEAFF
TGCGCCAGCAGCTTGACGGGACCGGACACTGAAGCTTTCTTT
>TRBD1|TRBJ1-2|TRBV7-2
CASSLGTGRYGYTF
TGTGCCAGCAGCTTAGGGACAGGACGCTATGGCTACACCTTC
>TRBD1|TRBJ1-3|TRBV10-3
CAIATGFGNTIYF
TGTGCCATAGCGACAGGGTTTGGAAACACCATATATTTT
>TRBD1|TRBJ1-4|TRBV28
CASSLWGTGRTNEKLFF
TGTGCCAGCAGTTTATGGGGGACAGGGCGCACTAATGAAAAACTGTTTTTT
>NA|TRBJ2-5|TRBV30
CAWSGGQETQYF
TGTGCCTGGAGTGGGGGGCAAGAGACCCAGTACTTC